This entry features one T cell receptor (beta chain) sequence. This specimen belongs to a study of PD-L1 blockade in urothelial cancer. Whole-study context: Median T cell yield from blood was over 130,000.

The protocol was immunoSEQ multiplex PCR, while the TCRdb copy is restricted to in-frame clones and leaves out a portion. The table includes around 120,000 clones, approximately 85% detected once. Germline-derived CDR1 and CDR2 are SGHRS and YFSETQ. The CDR3 is made up of 14 amino acids. Trimming stripped 3 bases from V and 0 bases from J, with 7 bases between. The V call is TRBV5-1, the J call TRBJ2-1, with D possibly being TRBD2 (6 bases). The sequence derives from a man aged 50 to 59 with urothelial cancer. Sample: PBMCs, taken around atezolizumab (anti-PD-L1) treatment. The CDR3, as DNA: TGCGCCAGCAGCTCCGGGAGCTCCTACAATGAGCAGTTCTTC. Its translation: CASSSGSSYNEQFF.